This note documents a single TCR beta chain sequence. After removal of 6 bases from V and 6 bases from J, the junction contained 7 bases not matched to a gene. Germline V gene sequence: CDR1 ENHRY, CDR2 SYGVKD. There are 15 residues in the CDR3. The source of the sample is a study of blood T cell repertoires in COVID-19. Study at large: There were acute and convalescent COVID-19 samples, and they came from the United States, Italy and Spain.

Original processing methods: Scientists estimated how many nucleated cells there were by amplifying reference gene primers. TCRdb's table, derived via immunoSEQ multiplex PCR, lists solely in-frame clones and lacks some. V and J calls and clone size are copied from that table; D and trimming were computed from the DNA. The table records about 100,000 clones, over 75% of them present only once. The rearrangement joins TRBV10-3 to TRBJ2-1, with 11 positions matching TRBD2. This sequence was found in a woman aged 80 or over with acute or convalescent COVID-19. The sample consisted of peripheral blood. This CDR3 reads CAIRIGLAGINEQFF. The CDR3 bases are TGTGCCATCAGGATCGGACTAGCGGGCATCAATGAGCAGTTCTTC.